This TCR beta chain was identified in a study of human versus mouse CDR3 diversity and MHC coevolution. The study's findings and limits: Among all groups, most of the three human donors showed least clonal inequality. Compared with mice, human CDR3s carried more deletions and insertions on average.

V lost 3 bases to trimming and J lost 5 bases, with 14 bases between them. Per germline, CDR1 KGHSH and CDR2 LQKENI. The CDR3 spans 14 residues. Generated by immunoSEQ multiplex PCR, the TCRdb table keeps only in-frame clones and is missing some. The sample includes roughly 81,000 clones, over 85% of them seen just once. This clone has a single count. Its target is unknown. The sequenced sample was naive CD4+ T cells from blood. This sample's subset: CD45RO-negative CD62L-positive naive CD4 T cells. The TCR comes from a person between 30 and 69 years old in good health. The chain employs TRBV18 and TRBJ2-7, with D tentatively TRBD1 (7 bases). The CDR3 sequence is CASSPNRGGHEQYF. In nucleotides, the CDR3 is TGTGCCAGCTCACCGAACAGGGGAGGCCACGAGCAGTACTTC.